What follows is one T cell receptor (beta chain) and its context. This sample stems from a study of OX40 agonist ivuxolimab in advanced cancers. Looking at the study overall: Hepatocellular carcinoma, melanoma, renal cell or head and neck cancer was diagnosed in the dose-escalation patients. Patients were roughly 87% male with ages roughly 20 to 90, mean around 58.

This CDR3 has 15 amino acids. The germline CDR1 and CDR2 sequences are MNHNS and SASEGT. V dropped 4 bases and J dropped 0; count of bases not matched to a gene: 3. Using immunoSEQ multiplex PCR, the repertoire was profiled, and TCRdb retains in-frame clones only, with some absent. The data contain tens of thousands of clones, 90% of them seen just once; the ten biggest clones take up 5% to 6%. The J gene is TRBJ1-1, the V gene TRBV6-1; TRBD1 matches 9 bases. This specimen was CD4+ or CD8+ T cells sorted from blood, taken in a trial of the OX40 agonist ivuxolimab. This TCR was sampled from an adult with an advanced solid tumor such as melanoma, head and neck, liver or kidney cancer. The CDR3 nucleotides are TGTGCCAGCAGTGCCCGGGACAGGGTGAACACTGAAGCTTTCTTT. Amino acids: CASSARDRVNTEAFF.